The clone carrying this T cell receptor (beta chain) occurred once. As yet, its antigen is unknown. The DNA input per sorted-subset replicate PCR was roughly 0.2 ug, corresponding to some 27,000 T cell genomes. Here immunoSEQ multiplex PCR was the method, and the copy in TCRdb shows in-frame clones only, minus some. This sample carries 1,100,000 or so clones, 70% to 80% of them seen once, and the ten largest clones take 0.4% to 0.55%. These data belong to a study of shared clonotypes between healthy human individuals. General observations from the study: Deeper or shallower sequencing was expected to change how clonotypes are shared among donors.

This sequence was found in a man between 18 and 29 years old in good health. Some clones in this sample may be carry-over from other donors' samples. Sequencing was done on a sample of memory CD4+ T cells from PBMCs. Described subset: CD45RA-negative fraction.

CDR3 loop: CASSAQGPDTQYF. The CDR3 DNA follows: TGTGCCAGCAGTGCCCAGGGGCCAGATACGCAGTATTTT. The chain combines TRBV2 with TRBJ2-3; D perhaps matches TRBD1 (6 bases). Trimming cost V 4 bases and J 4 bases, with 9 bases left between them. This CDR3 region has 13 residues. CDR1 and CDR2 (germline): SNHLY, FYNNEI.